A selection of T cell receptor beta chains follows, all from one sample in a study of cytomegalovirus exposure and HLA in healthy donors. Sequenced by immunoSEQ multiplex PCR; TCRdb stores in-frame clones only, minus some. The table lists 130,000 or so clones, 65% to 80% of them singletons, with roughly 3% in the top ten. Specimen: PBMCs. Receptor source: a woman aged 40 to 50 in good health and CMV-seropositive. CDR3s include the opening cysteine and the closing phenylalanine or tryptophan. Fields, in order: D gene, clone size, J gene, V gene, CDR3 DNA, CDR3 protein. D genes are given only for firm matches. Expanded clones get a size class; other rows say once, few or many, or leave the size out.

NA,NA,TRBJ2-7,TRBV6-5,TGTGCCAGCACCAGGGGCCGGGACACTTCCTACGAGCAGTACTTC,CASTRGRDTSYEQYF
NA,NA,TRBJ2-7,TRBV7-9,TGTGCCAGCAGCTCTTCTAGACTAGTCTCCTACGAGCAGTACTTC,CASSSSRLVSYEQYF
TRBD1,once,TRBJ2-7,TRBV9,TGTGCCAGCAGCGTAGCCGGACAGGGATTGAGCGAGCAGTACTTC,CASSVAGQGLSEQYF
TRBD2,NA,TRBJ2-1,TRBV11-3,TGTGCCAGCAGCTCATTCGAGACTAGCGGGGGTATCAATGAGCAGTTCTTC,CASSSFETSGGINEQFF
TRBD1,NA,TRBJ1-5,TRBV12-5,TGTGCTAGTGGTTTGGCCACAGGGGTGGCCCAGCATTTT,CASGLATGVAQHF
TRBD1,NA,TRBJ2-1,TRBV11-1,TGTGCCAGCAGCTTAGGGGGACAGGGGAATGAGCAGTTCTTC,CASSLGGQGNEQFF
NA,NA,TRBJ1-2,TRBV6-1,TGTGCCAGCAGGTCCCGTCTGGAGGGCTACACCTTC,CASRSRLEGYTF
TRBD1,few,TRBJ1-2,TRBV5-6,TGTGCCAGCAGCTTGGAGGTGACAGGGCAGGACTATGGCTACACCTTC,CASSLEVTGQDYGYTF
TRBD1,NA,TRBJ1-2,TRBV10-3,TGTGCCGCGCGCGGACAGGCTCGAGATGGCTACACCTTC,CAARGQARDGYTF
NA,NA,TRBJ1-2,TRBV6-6,TGTGCCAGCAGTTACCCCGGTATGGTTGATAATGGCTACACCTTC,CASSYPGMVDNGYTF
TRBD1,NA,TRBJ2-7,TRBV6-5,TGTGCCAGCAGCACTCGAGGGGGCTCGGCCTACGAGCAGTACTTC,CASSTRGGSAYEQYF
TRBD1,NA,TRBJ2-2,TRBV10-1,TGCGCCAGCAGTGAATCCGGGACAGGGGTGACCGGGGAGCTGTTTTTT,CASSESGTGVTGELFF
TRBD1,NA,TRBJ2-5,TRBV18,TGTGCCAGCTCACAGACAGGGGCTGCACAAGAGACCCAGTACTTC,CASSQTGAAQETQYF
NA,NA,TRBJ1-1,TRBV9,TGTGCCAGCAGCGTATTTGCCGGAGCCGCAGCTGAAGCTTTCTTT,CASSVFAGAAAEAFF
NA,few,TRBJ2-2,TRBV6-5,TGTGCCAGCAGTTTGGCAGGCGGGGCCGGGGAGCTGTTTTTT,CASSLAGGAGELFF
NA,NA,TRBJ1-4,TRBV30,TGTGCCTGGAGCCGGACAGATTTTAATGAAAAACTGTTTTTT,CAWSRTDFNEKLFF
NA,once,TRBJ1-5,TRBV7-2,TGTGCCAGCAGCTTAGAGGGAGGACTTAGCAATCAGCCCCAGCATTTT,CASSLEGGLSNQPQHF
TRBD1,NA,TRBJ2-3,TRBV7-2,TGTGCCAGCACCCCGACAGGGAGTACAGATACGCAGTATTTT,CASTPTGSTDTQYF
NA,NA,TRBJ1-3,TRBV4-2,TGTGCCAGCAGCCAAGATCTCCGAGGCCCGGGGTCTGGAAACACCATATATTTT,CASSQDLRGPGSGNTIYF
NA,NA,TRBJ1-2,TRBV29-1,TGCAGCGTTGTGGGGAGAATTAACTATGGCTACACCTTC,CSVVGRINYGYTF
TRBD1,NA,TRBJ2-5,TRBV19,TGTGCCAGTAGTACTGCCGGACAGGGCAAGTGGACCCAGTACTTC,CASSTAGQGKWTQYF
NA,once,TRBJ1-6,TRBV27,TGTGCCAGCAGTTTATCCCAGGGGTTTTCACCCCTCCACTTT,CASSLSQGFSPLHF
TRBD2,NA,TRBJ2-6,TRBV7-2,TGTGCCAGCAGAGCGGGAGCCAGGGCTGGGGCCAACGTCCTGACTTTC,CASRAGARAGANVLTF
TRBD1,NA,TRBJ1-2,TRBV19,TGTGCCAGTAGTATAGATGTCACAGGGGTCTGGAATGGCTACACCTTC,CASSIDVTGVWNGYTF
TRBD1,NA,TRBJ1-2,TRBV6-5,TGTGCCAGCAGTTCTCTTGGACAGGGTGAAGTCTACACCTTC,CASSSLGQGEVYTF
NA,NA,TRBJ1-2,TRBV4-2,TGTGCCAGCAGCCAGGAAAACCGAGGGGGGGTCCGAGGAAACACCTTC,CASSQENRGGVRGNTF
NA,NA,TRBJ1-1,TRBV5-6,TGTGCCAGCAGCTTGCAGGACATGAACACTGAAGCTTTCTTT,CASSLQDMNTEAFF
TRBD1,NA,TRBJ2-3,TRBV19,TGTGCCAGCCTGAGTGGGCAGGGGGCATCGGATACGCAGTATTTT,CASLSGQGASDTQYF